This T cell receptor beta chain was recovered during a study of cytomegalovirus exposure and HLA in healthy donors. To note about this clone: What it binds is not known.

The germline gives CDR1 SQVTM, CDR2 ANQGSEA. The CDR3 runs to 11 residues. V dropped 3 bases and J dropped 7 bases, with 9 bases sitting between them. Points from the study as a whole: Fewer N-insertions than the roughly 630-donor mean were reportedly shown by an Asian-associated ancestry cluster in a later analysis. A later analysis linked a missense DCLRE1C variant to TCR beta V- and J-gene trimming.

Amplification used 60 Vbeta primers and 13 Jbeta primers. Sequenced by immunoSEQ multiplex PCR; TCRdb stores in-frame clones only, minus some. Of roughly 61,000 clones in the sample, 80% were seen once. The chain has TRBV29-1 and TRBJ1-2; D not certain. The receptor comes from a male donor in good health and CMV-seronegative. The sample comprised PBMCs. The CDR3 DNA reads as TGCAGCGTTGAGCGAGGAGGTGGCTACACCTTC. Protein: CSVERGGGYTF.